Presented here are 24 T cell receptor beta chains from one specimen sequenced in a study of read filtering for tumor transcriptome and immune sequencing. This library used about 360 ng RNA and molecular barcoded adaptors spanning alpha/delta and beta/gamma chains. TCRdb re-called the reads through MiXCR, storing one row per CDR3 protein. Of roughly 27,000 distinct CDR3 sequences listed, approximately 14% were seen once; the top ten hold roughly two fifths. The sample taken for sequencing was a population of CD138-negative cells sorted from bone marrow. The receptors shown here come from a donor aged 40 or over with multiple myeloma.

There are a few counts of this clonotype. The genes are TRBV6-5 and TRBJ2-3, with 8 positions matching TRBD2. The CDR3 spans 16 residues. J was trimmed by 4 bases and V by 5 bases; bases with no gene match: 11. Germline values: CDR1 MNHEY, CDR2 SVGAGI. The CDR3 reads CASSKDGRDVPDTQYF. As DNA, the CDR3 is TGTGCCAGCAGTAAGGACGGGAGGGATGTGCCAGATACGCAGTATTTT.

This clonotype has at least ten counts. This sequence joins TRBV3-1 and TRBJ2-5; 8 bases align to TRBD2. The length of the CDR3 is 16 residues. Trimming took 0 bases from V and 0 from J; bases not matched to a gene: 3. Germline V gene sequence: CDR1 LGHDT, CDR2 YNNKEL (reference sequence). The CDR3 protein is CASSQELADYQETQYF. As DNA, the CDR3 is TGTGCCAGCAGCCAAGAACTAGCGGATTACCAAGAGACCCAGTACTTC.

This clonotype was seen repeatedly, ten times or more. The V and J genes are TRBV6-5 and TRBJ1-4; 7 nucleotides match TRBD1. J was trimmed by 5 bases and V by 6 bases; bases with no gene match: 9. This CDR3 is 15 amino acids long. Germline loops: CDR1 MNHEY, CDR2 SVGAGI. The CDR3 loop reads CASSRGDSLNEKLFF. The CDR3 nucleotides read TGTGCCAGCAGCCGGGGGGACAGCCTCAATGAAAAACTGTTTTTT.

There are many counts of this clonotype. CDR3 sequence reads: CASSLGSFSYNEQFF. The DNA for the CDR3 is TGTGCCAGCAGCTTAGGGAGTTTCTCCTACAATGAGCAGTTCTTC. The chain carries TRBV7-2 and TRBJ2-1; D remains ambiguous. The germline CDR1 and CDR2 sequences are SGHTA and FQGNSA. V dropped 1 base and J dropped 0 bases, with 7 bases sitting between them. CDR3 length equals 15 residues.

As to this clonotype: This sequence may be a read error, since a much larger clone differs from it by one base. V and J are TRBV6-5 and TRBJ2-7; TRBD2 matches 14 bases. This CDR3 region has 15 residues. Per the germline V gene, CDR1 is MNHEY and CDR2 is SVGAGI. Losses at the gene ends were 2 bases for V and 6 bases for J; bases not matched to a gene: 3. The CDR3 bases are TGTGCCAGCAGTTACGGGACTAGCGGGAGCGGCGAGCAGTACTTC. Translation gives CASSYGTSGSGEQYF.

This clonotype was counted many times. This rearrangement joins TRBV2 to TRBJ2-2; D unclear. Trimming took off 8 bases at V and 5 bases at J, with 15 bases between the two ends. CDR3 size: 14 residues. CDR1 and CDR2 (germline): SNHLY, FYNNEI. This CDR3 is CASLYSSHTGELFF. The CDR3 region has the DNA TGTGCCAGCCTTTACTCCAGCCATACCGGGGAGCTGTTTTTT.

This clonotype was counted ten times or more. V is TRBV10-3 and J is TRBJ2-2; possibly TRBD1 for D (7 bases). The length of the CDR3 is 15 residues. Germline CDR1 is ENHRY and CDR2 is SYGVKD. V was cut by 6 bases and J by 6 bases, with 17 bases left in between. The CDR3 DNA reads as TGTGCCATCAGGGCCGGCCAGGGGGGCTCCGGGGAGCTGTTTTTT. It specifies CAIRAGQGGSGELFF.

This clonotype was recorded many times. V and J are TRBV24-1 and TRBJ2-3; D is ambiguous. The CDR3 length is 15 residues. Between the trimmed V and J ends, which lost 4 bases and 0 bases, there was a span of 10 bases. Germline CDR1 reads KGHDR; CDR2 reads SFDVKD. The CDR3 DNA follows: TGTGCCACCAGTGACCCTAAGGACAGCACAGATACGCAGTATTTT. It yields the protein CATSDPKDSTDTQYF.

This clonotype has at least ten counts. The CDR3 bases are TGTGCCAGCTCCCCGAGAGAAGACTACAGTAGGGAGACCCAGTACTTC. It specifies CASSPREDYSRETQYF. The chain carries TRBV18 and TRBJ2-5, with TRBD2 as a possible D gene (5 bases). Trimming left V 6 bases short and J 5 bases short, with 22 bases between. The CDR3 contains 16 residues. CDR1 and CDR2 (germline): KGHSH, LQKENI.

Ten or more counts support this clonotype. J is TRBJ2-1 and V is TRBV6-5; 8 bases agree with TRBD2. After removal of 8 bases from V and 8 bases from J, the junction contained 11 bases not matched to a gene. The germline V gene has CDR1 MNHEY and CDR2 SVGAGI. This CDR3 contains 14 residues. The CDR3 reads CASSRGRPWDEQFF. The CDR3 DNA follows: TGTGCCAGCTCTCGCGGGAGGCCCTGGGATGAGCAGTTCTTC.

This clonotype was counted many times. This rearrangement joins TRBV2 to TRBJ2-3, with D maybe TRBD2 (5 bases). From germline, CDR1 is SNHLY and CDR2 FYNNEI. V was pared by 3 bases and J by 0 bases, with 7 bases between. The length of the CDR3 is 14 residues. The CDR3 nucleotides read TGTGCCAGCAGTGAGGGGAGAAGCACAGATACGCAGTATTTT. Its protein product is CASSEGRSTDTQYF.

This clonotype was seen many times. The CDR3 sequence: CAETENTEAFF. The CDR3 DNA follows: TGTGCTGAGACGGAGAACACTGAAGCTTTCTTT. J is TRBJ1-1 and V is TRBV7-2; D call uncertain. The germline V gene encodes CDR1 SGHTA and CDR2 FQGNSA. The CDR3 totals 11 residues.

This chain connects TRBV5-1 to TRBJ1-1, with D tentatively TRBD1 (5 bases). The V gene lost 0 bases and the J gene lost 14 bases, with 29 bases spanning the gap. The CDR3 length is 17 residues. The germline V gene encodes CDR1 SGHRS and CDR2 YFSETQ. The DNA of the CDR3 is TGCGCCAGCAGCTTGGACAGAGGGGCGGCTAGGAACACTGATGCCTTCTTT. It translates to CASSLDRGAARNTDAFF.

This clonotype was observed at least ten times. The rearrangement links TRBV19 to TRBJ2-1; the D gene is possibly TRBD1 (5 bases). V was shortened by 1 base and J by 2 bases, with 15 bases between the two germline ends. Germline assignment: CDR1 LNHDA and CDR2 SQIVND (reference sequence). There are 17 residues in the CDR3. CDR3 DNA sequence: TGTGCCAGTAGTATAGGGAAGGGGAAATGGACCTACAATGAGCAGTTCTTC. Translating it yields CASSIGKGKWTYNEQFF. The full variable domain, its missing parts supplied by reference TRBV19 and TRBJ2-1, is DGGITQSPKYLFRKEGQNVTLSCEQNLNHDAMYWYRQDPGQGLRLIYYSQIVNDFQKGDIAEGYSVSREKKESFPLTVTSAQKNPTAFYLCASSIGKGKWTYNEQFFGPGTRLTVL.

This chain uses TRBV7-9 with TRBJ2-5, with TRBD2 matching 10 bases. J gave up 1 base and V 6 bases, and 5 bases lay outside the gene matches. This CDR3 has 15 amino acids. Germline V lookup: CDR1 SEHNR, CDR2 FQNEAQ (reference sequence). CDR3 nucleotides: TGTGCCAGCAGTCGAAGACTAGCGGGCCAAGAGACCCAGTACTTC. Translation gives CASSRRLAGQETQYF. The full variable domain, with the rest looked up from reference TRBV7-9 and TRBJ2-5, is DTGVSQNPRHKITKRGQNVTFRCDPISEHNRLYWYRQTLGQGPEFLTYFQNEAQLEKSRLLSDRFSAERPKGSFSTLEIQRTEQGDSAMYLCASSRRLAGQETQYFGPGTRLLVL.

This clonotype was seen many times. The chain carries TRBV29-1 and TRBJ1-2; the match to TRBD1 covers 8 bases. Trimming took 7 bases from V and 6 from J; bases not matched to a gene: 16. The germline CDR1 and CDR2 sequences are SQVTM and ANQGSEA. The CDR3 length is 15 residues. The CDR3 nucleotides read TGCAGCGCACCGGACAGGGAATCGAGGACGGATGGCTACACCTTC. Encoded protein: CSAPDRESRTDGYTF.

This clonotype was found many times. CDR3 in amino acids: CASSLENFGGTNTEAFF. The CDR3 region has the DNA TGCGCCAGCAGCTTGGAAAACTTCGGGGGTACGAACACTGAAGCTTTCTTT. This sequence joins TRBV5-1 and TRBJ1-1; maybe TRBD1 (5 bases). CDR3 length equals 17 residues. The ends were cut back, 0 bases at V and 1 base at J, with 16 bases in the middle. Germline V gives CDR1 SGHRS, CDR2 YFSETQ.

The table lists this clonotype with many counts. The DNA of the CDR3 is TGTGCCAGCAGCCCGAAAGGGGGCCTAGGGGAGACCCAGTACTTC. As protein: CASSPKGGLGETQYF. V usage is TRBV5-4 and J usage is TRBJ2-5; 7 bases are shared with TRBD1. The length of the CDR3 is 15 residues. CDR1 and CDR2 (germline): SGHNT, YYREEE (reference sequence). V shed 4 bases, J shed 5 bases, and the junction held 11 bases outside the gene matches.

The gene calls are TRBV5-1 and TRBJ2-1, with 8 bases that match TRBD1. The CDR3 totals 14 residues. V was pared by 4 bases and J by 10 bases, with 10 bases of the junction left unmatched. Germline values: CDR1 SGHRS, CDR2 YFSETQ. CDR3 residues: CASSGRTGSYEQFF. The CDR3 DNA sequence: TGCGCCAGCAGCGGACGGACAGGGTCCTACGAGCAGTTCTTC.

This clonotype has a count of ten or more. The gene calls are TRBV12-3 or TRBV12-4 and TRBJ1-4; D perhaps matches TRBD1 (5 bases). V lost 7 bases to trimming and J lost 0 bases, with 15 bases between them. This CDR3 region has 16 residues. The DNA of the CDR3 is TGTGCCAGCACTATGGGGCAGGCCTCAACTAATGAAAAACTGTTTTTT. As protein: CASTMGQASTNEKLFF.

This clonotype was observed many times. This rearrangement joins TRBV29-1 to TRBJ2-5; no firm D call. The CDR3 has 13 amino acids. From germline, CDR1 is SQVTM and CDR2 ANQGSEA. V lost 6 bases and J lost 4, with 15 bases in between. DNA for the CDR3: TGCAGCGTAGCGAGGATGAGTGGAGAGACCCAGTACTTC. The encoded protein is CSVARMSGETQYF.

This clonotype was seen many times. The chain has TRBV7-8 and TRBJ2-7, with 10 bases aligning to TRBD1. J lost 3 bases, V lost 5 bases, and 7 bases had no gene match. CDR1 and CDR2 from the germline V gene are SGHVS and FQNEAQ. This CDR3 is 15 amino acids long. The CDR3 DNA is TGTGCCAGCAGCCTCGGGACAGGGGAGAACTACGAGCAGTACTTC. Its protein is CASSLGTGENYEQYF.

This clonotype was recorded many times. The rearrangement links TRBV7-9 to TRBJ2-7, with D tentatively TRBD1 (6 bases). Germline CDR1 and CDR2: SEHNR and FQNEAQ (reference sequence). This CDR3 is built from 14 residues. The V end lost 3 bases, the J end lost 2 bases, and 11 bases lay between the germline ends. CDR3 bases: TGTGCCAGCAGCTTCTCGACAGGACCCTACGAGCAGTACTTC. Translating it yields CASSFSTGPYEQYF. Supplemented by reference TRBV7-9 and TRBJ2-7, the full variable domain reads DTGVSQNPRHKITKRGQNVTFRCDPISEHNRLYWYRQTLGQGPEFLTYFQNEAQLEKSRLLSDRFSAERPKGSFSTLEIQRTEQGDSAMYLCASSFSTGPYEQYFGPGTRLTVT.

This clonotype appeared many times. The rearrangement links TRBV19 to TRBJ2-4; TRBD2 agrees at 11 bases. Germline values: CDR1 LNHDA, CDR2 SQIVND (reference sequence). This CDR3 contains 18 residues. The V segment lost 7 bases and the J segment 0 bases; nucleotides outside the gene matches: 11. For the CDR3, the DNA is TGTGCCAGTACCCTAGCGGGAGGCGGGGGGATAGCCAAAAACATTCAGTACTTC. Protein product: CASTLAGGGGIAKNIQYF.